The 15 T cell receptor beta chains in this list originate from one sample, sequenced in a study of cytomegalovirus exposure and HLA in healthy donors. The PCR used 60 Vbeta and 13 Jbeta primers. Sequencing used immunoSEQ multiplex PCR; TCRdb keeps in-frame clones, though not all of them. The sample shows about 120,000 clones, over 60% of them seen only once. Material for sequencing was PBMCs. The origin of the receptors is a female donor in good health and CMV-seronegative.

As to this clone: At one boundary the junction diverges from the germline segment, which might be a read error. The rearrangement links TRBV7-7 to TRBJ2-3; TRBD1 matches at 12 bases. The CDR3 loop spans 16 amino acids. Germline loops: CDR1 SSHAT, CDR2 FNYEAQ (reference sequence). The CDR3 bases are TGTGCTAGCAGCTTTGGGACAGGGGGCTTGGGAGATACGCAGTATTTT. Translation gives CASSFGTGGLGDTQYF.

This clone was seen only a few times. This CDR3 reads CASSYPRETQYF. Here the CDR3 DNA reads TGTGCCAGCAGTTACCCCCGAGAGACCCAGTACTTC. This chain links TRBV6-5 with TRBJ2-5; D remains unclear. This CDR3 has 12 residues. With 2 bases removed from V and 4 bases from J, the gap between germline ends came to 5 bases. CDR1 MNHEY and CDR2 SVGAGI come from the germline V gene.

The chain joins TRBV11-2 to TRBJ2-1, with unresolved D. The germline gives CDR1 SGHAT, CDR2 FQNNGV. The V and J ends lost 3 bases and 9 bases respectively, with 9 bases between them. The CDR3 spans 12 residues. The CDR3 nucleotides read TGTGCCAGCAGCTTGGCGGCGGTTGAGCAGTTCTTC. Translated: CASSLAAVEQFF.

The CDR3 loop is CASSQVIGATNEKLFF. In nucleotides, the CDR3 is TGCGCCAGCAGCCAAGTAATAGGGGCAACTAATGAAAAACTGTTTTTT. The chain combines TRBV4-3 with TRBJ1-4, with D possibly matching TRBD1 (5 bases). Germline CDR1 is LGHNA and CDR2 is YSLEER. The CDR3 length is 16 residues. V was trimmed by 1 base and J by 0 bases, leaving 9 bases between them.

The rearrangement joins TRBV2 to TRBJ2-5; 12 bases fit TRBD2. The trim removed 5 bases at V and 5 bases at J, leaving 3 bases unmatched. CDR3 length: 14 amino acids. CDR1 and CDR2 (germline): SNHLY, FYNNEI. For the CDR3, the DNA is TGTGCCAGCAGTCAAACTAGCGGGGGGGAGACCCAGTACTTC. Protein: CASSQTSGGETQYF.

The chain is built from TRBV27 and TRBJ2-3, with 7 bases identical to TRBD2. The germline V gene encodes CDR1 MNHEY and CDR2 SMNVEV (reference sequence). This CDR3 is 16 amino acids long. J was trimmed by 10 bases and V by 5 bases; bases with no gene match: 18. The CDR3 region has the DNA TGTGCCAGCAGTCCCTCCGTCGGGGGGTATCCTTTAGCGCAGTATTTT. It specifies CASSPSVGGYPLAQYF.

The chain links TRBV11-2 to TRBJ2-3; 10 nucleotides line up with TRBD2. The CDR3 contains 16 residues. V lost 1 base to trimming and J lost 5 bases; unmatched junction nucleotides: 6. Per the germline V gene, CDR1 is SGHAT and CDR2 is FQNNGV. The CDR3 coding sequence is TGTGCCAGCAGCTTAGGAGCGGGGGGGCCAGGAGATACGCAGTATTTT. Translating it yields CASSLGAGGPGDTQYF.

This clone came up a few times. The chain combines TRBV5-6 with TRBJ1-4; no firm D call. This CDR3 region has 15 residues. V was pared by 5 bases and J by 8 bases, with 19 bases between. Germline CDR1 reads SGHDT; CDR2 reads YYEEEE. CDR3 residues: CASSSSRSLREKLFF. CDR3 DNA sequence: TGTGCCAGCAGTTCGAGCAGGTCGTTAAGAGAAAAACTGTTTTTT.

The V and J genes are TRBV4-3 and TRBJ2-3; TRBD2 is a possible D gene (5 bases). With 1 base removed from V and 5 bases from J, the gap between germline ends came to 7 bases. CDR3 length: 13 residues. Per germline, CDR1 LGHNA and CDR2 YSLEER. CDR3 in amino acids: CASSQARGDTQYF. The CDR3 nucleotides are TGCGCCAGCAGCCAAGCTCGGGGAGATACGCAGTATTTT.

In this sample, this clone turned up a few times. The chain links TRBV5-1 to TRBJ1-1; tentatively, D is TRBD1 (6 bases). This CDR3 spans 14 amino acids. V was clipped by 4 bases and J by 0 bases, with 10 bases between them. Germline assignment: CDR1 SGHRS and CDR2 YFSETQ. The chain's CDR3 is CASSPTGLNTEAFF. CDR3 DNA: TGCGCCAGCAGCCCGACAGGCCTGAACACTGAAGCTTTCTTT.

This chain joins TRBV7-9 and TRBJ1-1; perhaps TRBD1 as D (6 bases). Germline assignment: CDR1 SEHNR and CDR2 FQNEAQ (reference sequence). The CDR3 runs 17 residues. Trimming cost V 2 bases and J 11 bases, with 27 bases left between them. CDR3: CASSLTASLDRPGGAFF. The CDR3 DNA reads TGTGCCAGCAGCTTAACCGCCTCCCTGGACAGACCGGGTGGGGCTTTCTTT.

The gene calls are TRBV27 and TRBJ2-2, with D maybe TRBD1 (5 bases). The CDR3 contains 15 residues. The V gene lost 3 bases and the J gene lost 5 bases, with 13 bases spanning the gap. Germline values: CDR1 MNHEY, CDR2 SMNVEV (reference sequence). The CDR3 sequence: CASSLSREITGELFF. CDR3 sequence (DNA): TGTGCCAGCAGTTTGTCCAGGGAAATAACCGGGGAGCTGTTTTTT.

This chain links TRBV6-6 with TRBJ2-1, with TRBD1 identical over 9 bases. The V segment lost 2 bases and the J segment 6 bases; nucleotides outside the gene matches: 5. This CDR3 comprises 15 residues. Germline V gene lookup returns CDR1 MNHNY and CDR2 SVGAGI (reference sequence). The CDR3 sequence is CASSYVGTGSNEQFF. In DNA, the CDR3 is TGTGCCAGCAGTTACGTAGGGACAGGGTCCAATGAGCAGTTCTTC.

The V and J genes are TRBV14 and TRBJ1-4; D is unclear. Looked up from germline, CDR1 is SGHDN and CDR2 is FVKESK. Trimming left V 4 bases short and J 3 bases short, with 18 bases between. The CDR3 has 17 amino acids. In DNA form, the CDR3 reads TGTGCCAGCAGCCCATATCAACAAGGACTAGCTAATGAAAAACTGTTTTTT. Its protein product is CASSPYQQGLANEKLFF.

This chain links TRBV9 with TRBJ1-1; maybe TRBD1 (5 bases). V gave up 4 bases and J gave up 6 bases, with 16 bases separating them. In germline, CDR1 is SGDLS, CDR2 YYNGEE. CDR3 length equals 14 residues. The CDR3 loop is CASSPQGRGSEAFF. CDR3 coding DNA: TGTGCCAGCAGCCCCCAGGGTCGCGGATCTGAAGCTTTCTTT.